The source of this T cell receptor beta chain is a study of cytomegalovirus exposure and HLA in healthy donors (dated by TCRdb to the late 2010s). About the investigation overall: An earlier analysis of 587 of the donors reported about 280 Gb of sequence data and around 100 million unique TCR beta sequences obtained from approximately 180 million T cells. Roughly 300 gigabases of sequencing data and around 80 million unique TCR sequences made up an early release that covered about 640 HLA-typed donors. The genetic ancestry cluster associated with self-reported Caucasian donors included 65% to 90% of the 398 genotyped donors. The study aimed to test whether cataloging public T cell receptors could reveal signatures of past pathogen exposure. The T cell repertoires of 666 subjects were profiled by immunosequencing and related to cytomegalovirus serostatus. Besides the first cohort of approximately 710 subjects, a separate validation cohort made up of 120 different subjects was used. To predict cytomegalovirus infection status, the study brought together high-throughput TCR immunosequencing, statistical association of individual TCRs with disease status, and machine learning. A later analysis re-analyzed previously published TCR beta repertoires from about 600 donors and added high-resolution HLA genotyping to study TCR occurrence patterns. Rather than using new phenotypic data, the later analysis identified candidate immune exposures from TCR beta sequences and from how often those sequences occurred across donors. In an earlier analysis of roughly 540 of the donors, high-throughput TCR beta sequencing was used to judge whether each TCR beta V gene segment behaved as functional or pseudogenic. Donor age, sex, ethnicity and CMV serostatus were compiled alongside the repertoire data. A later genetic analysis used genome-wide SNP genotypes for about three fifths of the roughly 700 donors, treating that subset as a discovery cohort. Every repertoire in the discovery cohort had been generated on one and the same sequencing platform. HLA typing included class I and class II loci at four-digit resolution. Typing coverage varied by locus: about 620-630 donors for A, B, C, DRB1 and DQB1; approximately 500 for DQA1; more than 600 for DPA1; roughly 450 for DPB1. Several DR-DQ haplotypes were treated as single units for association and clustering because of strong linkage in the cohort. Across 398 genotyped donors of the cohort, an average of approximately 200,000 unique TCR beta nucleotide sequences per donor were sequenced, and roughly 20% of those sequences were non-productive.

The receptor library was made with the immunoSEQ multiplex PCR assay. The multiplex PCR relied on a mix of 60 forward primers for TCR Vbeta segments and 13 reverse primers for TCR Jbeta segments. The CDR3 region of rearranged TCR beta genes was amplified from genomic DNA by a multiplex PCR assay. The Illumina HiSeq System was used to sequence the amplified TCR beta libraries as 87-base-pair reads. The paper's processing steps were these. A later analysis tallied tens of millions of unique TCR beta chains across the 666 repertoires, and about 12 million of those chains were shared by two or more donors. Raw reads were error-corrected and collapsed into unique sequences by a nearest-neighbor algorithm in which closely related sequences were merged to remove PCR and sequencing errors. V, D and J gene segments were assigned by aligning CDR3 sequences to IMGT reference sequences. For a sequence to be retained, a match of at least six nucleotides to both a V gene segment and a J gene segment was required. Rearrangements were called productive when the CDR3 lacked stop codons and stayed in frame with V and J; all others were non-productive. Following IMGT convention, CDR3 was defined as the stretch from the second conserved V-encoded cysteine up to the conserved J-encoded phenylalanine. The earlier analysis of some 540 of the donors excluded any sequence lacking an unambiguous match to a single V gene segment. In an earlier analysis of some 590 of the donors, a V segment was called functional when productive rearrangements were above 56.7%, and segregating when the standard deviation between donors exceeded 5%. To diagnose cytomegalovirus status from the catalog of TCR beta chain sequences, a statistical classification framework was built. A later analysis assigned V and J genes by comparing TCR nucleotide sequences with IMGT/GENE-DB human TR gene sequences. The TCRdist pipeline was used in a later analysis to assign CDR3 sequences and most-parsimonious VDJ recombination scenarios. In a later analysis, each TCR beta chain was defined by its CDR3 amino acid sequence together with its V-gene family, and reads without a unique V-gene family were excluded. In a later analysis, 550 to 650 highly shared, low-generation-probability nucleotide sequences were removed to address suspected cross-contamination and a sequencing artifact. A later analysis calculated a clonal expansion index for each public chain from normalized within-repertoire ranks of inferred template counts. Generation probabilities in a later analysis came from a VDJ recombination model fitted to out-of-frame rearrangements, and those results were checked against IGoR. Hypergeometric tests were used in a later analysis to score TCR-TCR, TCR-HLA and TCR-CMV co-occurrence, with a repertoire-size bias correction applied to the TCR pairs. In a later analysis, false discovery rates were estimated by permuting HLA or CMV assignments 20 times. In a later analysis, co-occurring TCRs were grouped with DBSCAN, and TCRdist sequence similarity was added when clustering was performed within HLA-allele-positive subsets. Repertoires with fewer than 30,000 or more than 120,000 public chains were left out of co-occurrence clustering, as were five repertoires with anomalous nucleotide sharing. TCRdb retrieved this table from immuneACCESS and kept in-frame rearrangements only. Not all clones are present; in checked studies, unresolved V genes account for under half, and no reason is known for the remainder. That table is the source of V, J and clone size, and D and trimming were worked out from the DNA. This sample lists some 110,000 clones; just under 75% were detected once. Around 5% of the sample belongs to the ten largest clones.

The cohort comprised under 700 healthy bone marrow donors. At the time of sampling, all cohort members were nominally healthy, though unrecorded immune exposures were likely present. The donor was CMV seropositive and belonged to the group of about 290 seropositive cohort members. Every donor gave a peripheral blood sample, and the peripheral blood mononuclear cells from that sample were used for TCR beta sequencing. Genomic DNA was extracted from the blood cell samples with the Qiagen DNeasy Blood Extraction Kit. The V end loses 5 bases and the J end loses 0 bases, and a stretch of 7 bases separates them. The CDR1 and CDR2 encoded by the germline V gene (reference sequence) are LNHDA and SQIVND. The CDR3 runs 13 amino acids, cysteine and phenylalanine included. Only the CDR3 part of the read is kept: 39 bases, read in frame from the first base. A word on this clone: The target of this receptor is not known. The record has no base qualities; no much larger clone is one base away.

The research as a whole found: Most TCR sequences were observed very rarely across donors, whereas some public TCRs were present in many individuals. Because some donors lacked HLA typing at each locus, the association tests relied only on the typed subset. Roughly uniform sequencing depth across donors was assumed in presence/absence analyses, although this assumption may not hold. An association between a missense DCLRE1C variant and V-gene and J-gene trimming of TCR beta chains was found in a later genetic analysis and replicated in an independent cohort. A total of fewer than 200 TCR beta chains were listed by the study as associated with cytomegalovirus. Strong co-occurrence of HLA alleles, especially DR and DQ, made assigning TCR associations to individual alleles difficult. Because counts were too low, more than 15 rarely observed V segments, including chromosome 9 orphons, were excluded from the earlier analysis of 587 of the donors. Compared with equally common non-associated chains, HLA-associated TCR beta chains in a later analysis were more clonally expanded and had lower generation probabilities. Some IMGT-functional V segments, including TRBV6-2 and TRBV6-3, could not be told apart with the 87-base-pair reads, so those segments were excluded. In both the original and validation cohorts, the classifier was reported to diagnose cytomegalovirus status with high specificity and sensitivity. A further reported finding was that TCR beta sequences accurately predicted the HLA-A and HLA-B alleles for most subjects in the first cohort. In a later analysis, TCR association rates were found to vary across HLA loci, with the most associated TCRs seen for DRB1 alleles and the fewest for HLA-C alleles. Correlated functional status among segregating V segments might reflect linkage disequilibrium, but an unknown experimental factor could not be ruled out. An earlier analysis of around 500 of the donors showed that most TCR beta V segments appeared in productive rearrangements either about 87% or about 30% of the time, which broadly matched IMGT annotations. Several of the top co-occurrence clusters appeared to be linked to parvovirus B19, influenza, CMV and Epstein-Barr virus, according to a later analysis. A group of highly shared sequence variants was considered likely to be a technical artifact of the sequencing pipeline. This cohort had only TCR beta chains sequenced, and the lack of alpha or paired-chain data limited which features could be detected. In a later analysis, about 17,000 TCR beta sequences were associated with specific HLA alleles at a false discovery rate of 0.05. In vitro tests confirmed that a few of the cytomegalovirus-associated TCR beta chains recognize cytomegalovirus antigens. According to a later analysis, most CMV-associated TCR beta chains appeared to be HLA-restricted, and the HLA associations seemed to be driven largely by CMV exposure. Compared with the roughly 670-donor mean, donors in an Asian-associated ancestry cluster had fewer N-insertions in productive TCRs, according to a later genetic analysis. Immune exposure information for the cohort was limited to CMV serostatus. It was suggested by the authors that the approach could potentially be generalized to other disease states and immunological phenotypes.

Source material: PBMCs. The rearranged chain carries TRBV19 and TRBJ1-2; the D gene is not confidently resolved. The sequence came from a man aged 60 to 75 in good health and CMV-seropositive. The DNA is TGTGCCAGTAGTGAGGTGGCTAACTATGGCTACACCTTC. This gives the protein CASSEVANYGYTF.